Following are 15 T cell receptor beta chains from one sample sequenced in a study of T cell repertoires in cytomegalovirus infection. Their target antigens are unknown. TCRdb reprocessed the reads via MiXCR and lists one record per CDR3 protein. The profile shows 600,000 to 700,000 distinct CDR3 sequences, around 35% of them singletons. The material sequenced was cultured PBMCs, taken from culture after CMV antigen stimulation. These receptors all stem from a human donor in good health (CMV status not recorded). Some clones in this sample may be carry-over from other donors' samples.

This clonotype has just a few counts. The CDR3 region is CASTPSRTGDTGELFF. As DNA, the CDR3 is TGTGCCAGCACCCCGAGTAGGACAGGGGACACCGGGGAGCTGTTTTTT. The genes are TRBV7-9 and TRBJ2-2; the match to TRBD1 covers 9 bases. V lost 7 bases, J lost 3 bases, and 9 bases stayed unmatched. This CDR3 has 16 residues. Germline V gene lookup returns CDR1 SEHNR and CDR2 FQNEAQ (reference sequence).

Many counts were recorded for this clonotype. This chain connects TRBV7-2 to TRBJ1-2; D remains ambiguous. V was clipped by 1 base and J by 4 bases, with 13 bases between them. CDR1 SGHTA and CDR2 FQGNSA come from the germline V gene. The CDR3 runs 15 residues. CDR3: CASSLVGWDTYGYTF. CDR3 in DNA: TGTGCCAGCAGCTTAGTCGGGTGGGATACCTATGGCTACACCTTC.

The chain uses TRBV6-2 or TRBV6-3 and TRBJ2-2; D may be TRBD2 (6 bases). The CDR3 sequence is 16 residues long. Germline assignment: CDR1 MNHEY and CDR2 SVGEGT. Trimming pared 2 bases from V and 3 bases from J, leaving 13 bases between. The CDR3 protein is CASSYGGYGYTGELFF. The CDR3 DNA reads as TGTGCCAGCAGTTACGGAGGGTATGGATACACCGGGGAGCTGTTTTTT.

CDR3 residues: CASSFSTSGRRTDTQYF. As DNA, the CDR3 is TGTGCCAGCAGCTTCTCGACTAGCGGGAGGCGCACAGATACGCAGTATTTT. The chain combines TRBV7-2 with TRBJ2-3; 13 bases fit TRBD2. V gave up 3 bases and J gave up 1 base; unmatched junction bases: 4. From germline, CDR1 is SGHTA and CDR2 FQGNSA. The CDR3 extends over 17 amino acids.

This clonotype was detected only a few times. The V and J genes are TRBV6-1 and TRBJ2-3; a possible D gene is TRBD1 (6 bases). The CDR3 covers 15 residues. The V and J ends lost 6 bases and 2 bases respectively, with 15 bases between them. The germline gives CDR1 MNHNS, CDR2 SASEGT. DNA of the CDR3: TGTGCCAGCAGCCAGCAACAGGGTTACACAGATACGCAGTATTTT. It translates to CASSQQQGYTDTQYF.

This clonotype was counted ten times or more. The CDR3 region is CASSSRDGYEQYF. The CDR3 nucleotides are TGTGCCAGCAGCTCCAGGGACGGCTACGAGCAGTACTTC. The V gene is TRBV7-2, the J gene TRBJ2-7; D assignment may be TRBD1 or TRBD2 (5 bases each). This CDR3 is built from 13 residues. V was trimmed by 4 bases and J by 3 bases, leaving 10 bases between them. CDR1 SGHTA and CDR2 FQGNSA come from the germline V gene.

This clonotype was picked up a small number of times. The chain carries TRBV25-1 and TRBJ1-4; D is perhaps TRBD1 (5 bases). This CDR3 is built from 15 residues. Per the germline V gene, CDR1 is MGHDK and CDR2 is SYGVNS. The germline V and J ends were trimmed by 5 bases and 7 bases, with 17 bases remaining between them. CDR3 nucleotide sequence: TGTGCCAGCAGTACCCACCGGGACGGAGGTGAAAAACTGTTTTTT. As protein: CASSTHRDGGEKLFF.

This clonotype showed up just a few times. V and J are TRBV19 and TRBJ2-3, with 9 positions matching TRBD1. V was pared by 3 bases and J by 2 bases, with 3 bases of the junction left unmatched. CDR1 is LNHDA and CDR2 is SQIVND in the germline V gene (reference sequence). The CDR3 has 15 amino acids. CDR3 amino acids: CASSMGQGPTDTQYF. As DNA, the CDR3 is TGTGCCAGTAGTATGGGACAGGGTCCCACAGATACGCAGTATTTT.

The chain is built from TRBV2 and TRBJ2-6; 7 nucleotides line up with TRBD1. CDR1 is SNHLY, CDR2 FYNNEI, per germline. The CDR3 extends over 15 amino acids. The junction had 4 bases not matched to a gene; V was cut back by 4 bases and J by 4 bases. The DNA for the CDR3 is TGTGCCAGCAGTGGCACAGGGGCCGGGGCCAACGTCCTGACTTTC. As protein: CASSGTGAGANVLTF.

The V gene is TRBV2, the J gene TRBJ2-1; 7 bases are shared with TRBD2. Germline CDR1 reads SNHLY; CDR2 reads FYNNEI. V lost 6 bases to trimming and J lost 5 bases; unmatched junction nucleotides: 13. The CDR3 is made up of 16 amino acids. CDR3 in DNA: TGTGCCAGCAGAGCCAGGACGGGGGGATTCCACAATGAGCAGTTCTTC. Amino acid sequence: CASRARTGGFHNEQFF.

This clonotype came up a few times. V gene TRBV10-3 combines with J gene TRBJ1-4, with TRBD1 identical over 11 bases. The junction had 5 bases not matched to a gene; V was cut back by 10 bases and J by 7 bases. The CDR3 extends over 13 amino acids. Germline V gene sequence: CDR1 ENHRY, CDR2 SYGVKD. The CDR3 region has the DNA TGTGCCACTCCCGGGACAGGGGGTGAAAAACTGTTTTTT. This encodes CATPGTGGEKLFF.

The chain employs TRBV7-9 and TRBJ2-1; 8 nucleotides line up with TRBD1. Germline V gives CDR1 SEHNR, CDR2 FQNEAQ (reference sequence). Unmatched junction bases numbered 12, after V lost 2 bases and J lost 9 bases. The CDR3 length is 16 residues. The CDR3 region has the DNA TGTGCCAGCAGCTTATGGACAGGGACGACTCTTGGTGAGCAGTTCTTC. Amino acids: CASSLWTGTTLGEQFF.

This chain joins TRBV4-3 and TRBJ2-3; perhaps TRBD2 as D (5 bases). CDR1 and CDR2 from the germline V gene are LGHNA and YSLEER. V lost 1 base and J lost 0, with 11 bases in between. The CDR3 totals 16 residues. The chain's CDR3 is CASSQVRADSTDTQYF. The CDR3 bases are TGCGCCAGCAGCCAAGTTCGAGCGGACAGCACAGATACGCAGTATTTT.

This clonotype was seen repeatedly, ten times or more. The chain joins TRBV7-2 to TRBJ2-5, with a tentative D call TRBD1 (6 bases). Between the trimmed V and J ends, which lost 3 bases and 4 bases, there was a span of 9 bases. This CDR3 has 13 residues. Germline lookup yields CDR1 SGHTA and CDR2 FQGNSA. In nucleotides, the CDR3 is TGTGCCAGCAGCTTTTGGGGGCGAGAGACCCAGTACTTC. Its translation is CASSFWGRETQYF.

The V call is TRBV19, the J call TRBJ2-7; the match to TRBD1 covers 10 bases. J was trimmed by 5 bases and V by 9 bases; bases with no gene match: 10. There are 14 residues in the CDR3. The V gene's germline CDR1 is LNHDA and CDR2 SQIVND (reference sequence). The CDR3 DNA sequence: TGTGCCAGCGCGTGGGGGACAGGGGAAAACGAGCAGTACTTC. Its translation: CASAWGTGENEQYF.